What follows are 13 T cell receptor beta chains derived from one specimen sequenced in a study of blood T cell repertoires in COVID-19. Clones were read by immunoSEQ multiplex PCR, and TCRdb kept only the in-frame ones, dropping some. The sample contains 250,000 to 300,000 clones, approximately 86% of which appear only once. The sequencing input was peripheral blood. These receptors were taken from a woman aged 70-85 years with COVID-19, enrolled during active disease.

The rearrangement joins TRBV6-5 to TRBJ2-7; 8 nucleotides line up with TRBD1. J lost 3 bases, V lost 5 bases, and 6 bases had no gene match. Germline CDR1 MNHEY, CDR2 SVGAGI. The CDR3 spans 14 residues. This CDR3 is CASSPQGDYYEQYF. CDR3 bases: TGTGCCAGCAGTCCACAGGGGGATTACTACGAGCAGTACTTC.

This chain joins TRBV29-1 and TRBJ2-7, with a possible D match to TRBD1 (6 bases). The CDR3 contains 12 residues. Trimming removed 4 bases at V and 2 bases at J, with 9 bases between. Germline CDR1 SQVTM, CDR2 ANQGSEA. The CDR3 coding sequence is TGCAGCGTTGGGGACAACGCCTACGAGCAGTACTTC. Its translation is CSVGDNAYEQYF.

The table lists this clone with many counts. V gene TRBV19 combines with J gene TRBJ1-5; 8 bases agree with TRBD1. Trimming took 6 bases from V and 4 from J; bases not matched to a gene: 2. The CDR3 spans 13 residues. Germline lookup yields CDR1 LNHDA and CDR2 SQIVND (reference sequence). The DNA for the CDR3 is TGTGCCAGTAGCCACAGGGGGAATCAGCCCCAGCATTTT. Translated: CASSHRGNQPQHF.

This chain joins TRBV21-1 and TRBJ1-1; the listed D gene, TRBD1, was not tested against the DNA. TRBV21-1 is assigned pseudogene status. The CDR3 contains 14 residues. This CDR3 reads CASSNAGGETEAFF. DNA of the CDR3: TGTGCCAGCTCAAACGCAGGGGGCGAGACTGAAGCTTTCTTT.

The chain links TRBV18 to TRBJ1-1; D call uncertain. CDR3 size: 13 residues. V lost 0 bases and J lost 1, with 3 bases in between. CDR1 is KGHSH, CDR2 LQKENI, per germline. CDR3 DNA: TGTGCCAGCTCACCACCCGGGAACACTGAAGCTTTCTTT. Encoded protein: CASSPPGNTEAFF.

V gene TRBV28 combines with J gene TRBJ2-7, with 10 bases fitting TRBD2. The CDR3 is 14 residues long. The junction had 6 bases not matched to a gene; V was cut back by 8 bases and J by 2 bases. Germline-derived CDR1 and CDR2 are MDHEN and SYDVKM. CDR3 in amino acids: CASHQRGGAYEQYF. CDR3 bases: TGTGCCAGCCATCAGCGGGGGGGAGCCTACGAGCAGTACTTC.

Only a few counts were recorded for this clone. J is TRBJ1-6 and V is TRBV25-1; D gene uncertain. The CDR3 is 12 amino acids. V was cut by 5 bases and J by 9 bases, with 8 bases left in between. Germline V gene sequence: CDR1 MGHDK, CDR2 SYGVNS. In DNA, the CDR3 is TGTGCCAGCAGTCCTGAGGGTTCACCCCTCCACTTT. Its protein product is CASSPEGSPLHF.

Only one count was recorded for this clone. This rearrangement joins TRBV18 to TRBJ2-5; D is perhaps TRBD2 (6 bases). The germline V and J ends were trimmed by 6 bases and 4 bases, with 15 bases remaining between them. Germline V gene sequence: CDR1 KGHSH, CDR2 LQKENI. The CDR3 is 14 residues long. The CDR3: CASSSAAGRETQYF. CDR3 coding DNA: TGTGCCAGCTCCTCGGCGGCCGGGAGAGAGACCCAGTACTTC. Filled out from reference TRBV18 and TRBJ2-5, the complete variable domain reads NAGVMQNPRHLVRRRGQEARLRCSPMKGHSHVYWYRQLPEEGLKFMVYLQKENIIDESGMPKERFSAEFPKEGPSILRIQQVVRGDSAAYFCASSSAAGRETQYFGPGTRLLVL.

The rearrangement joins TRBV7-2 to TRBJ2-5, with TRBD2 identical over 8 bases. This CDR3 has 17 residues. J gave up 2 bases and V 5 bases, and 13 bases lay outside the gene matches. Germline loops: CDR1 SGHTA, CDR2 FQGNSA. CDR3 in amino acids: CASSQGIRAGVQETQYF. The CDR3 region has the DNA TGTGCCAGCAGCCAGGGGATTAGAGCGGGGGTACAAGAGACCCAGTACTTC.

The chain couples TRBV9 to TRBJ2-1, with 8 bases fitting TRBD2. Germline V CDR1 and CDR2: SGDLS, YYNGEE. CDR3 length equals 16 residues. The V gene end was trimmed by 0 bases and the J gene end by 2 bases; junction bases not matched to a gene: 4. The CDR3: CASSVVGSGAYNEQFF. CDR3 coding DNA: TGTGCCAGCAGCGTAGTGGGTAGCGGGGCCTACAATGAGCAGTTCTTC.

The V call is TRBV7-2, the J call TRBJ1-2, with unresolved D. Deletions cut 2 bases from V and 6 bases from J, with 7 bases between. Germline V gene lookup returns CDR1 SGHTA and CDR2 FQGNSA. CDR3 length equals 12 residues. CDR3 sequence (DNA): TGTGCCAGCAGCTTATTGGGAGATGGCTACACCTTC. This codes for CASSLLGDGYTF.

The V call is TRBV5-1, the J call TRBJ1-3; D not resolved. Trimming shortened V by 4 bases and J by 4 bases, and 6 bases separated the two germline ends. The CDR3 has 12 amino acids. Germline V gene lookup returns CDR1 SGHRS and CDR2 YFSETQ. This chain's CDR3 is CASSTEGNTIYF. The CDR3 nucleotides read TGCGCCAGCAGCACCGAGGGAAACACCATATATTTT.

The chain couples TRBV18 to TRBJ2-5; D is undetermined. The CDR3 runs 12 residues. Germline assignment: CDR1 KGHSH and CDR2 LQKENI. Trimming stripped 0 bases from V and 4 bases from J, with 3 bases between. CDR3 nucleotide sequence: TGTGCCAGCTCACCACCCGGAGAGACCCAGTACTTC. It specifies CASSPPGETQYF.